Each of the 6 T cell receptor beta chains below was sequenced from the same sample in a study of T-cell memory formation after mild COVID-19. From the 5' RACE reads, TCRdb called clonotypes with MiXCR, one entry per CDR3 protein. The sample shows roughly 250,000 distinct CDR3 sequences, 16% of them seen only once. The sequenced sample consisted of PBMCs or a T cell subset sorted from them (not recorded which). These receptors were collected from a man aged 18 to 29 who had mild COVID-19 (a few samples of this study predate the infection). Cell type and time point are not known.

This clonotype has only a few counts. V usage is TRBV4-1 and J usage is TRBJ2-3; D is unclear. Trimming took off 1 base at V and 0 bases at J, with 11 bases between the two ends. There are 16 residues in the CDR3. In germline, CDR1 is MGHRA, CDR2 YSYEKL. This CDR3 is CASSQGYRTSTDTQYF. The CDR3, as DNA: TGCGCCAGCAGCCAAGGGTACCGAACTAGCACAGATACGCAGTATTTT.

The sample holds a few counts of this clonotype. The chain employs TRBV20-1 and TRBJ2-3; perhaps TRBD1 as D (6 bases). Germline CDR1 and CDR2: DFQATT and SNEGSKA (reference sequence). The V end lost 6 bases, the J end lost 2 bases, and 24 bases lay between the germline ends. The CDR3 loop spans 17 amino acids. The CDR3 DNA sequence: TGCAGTGCCCAAAACGGGACAAGACTCCCCACCACAGATACGCAGTATTTT. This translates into CSAQNGTRLPTTDTQYF.

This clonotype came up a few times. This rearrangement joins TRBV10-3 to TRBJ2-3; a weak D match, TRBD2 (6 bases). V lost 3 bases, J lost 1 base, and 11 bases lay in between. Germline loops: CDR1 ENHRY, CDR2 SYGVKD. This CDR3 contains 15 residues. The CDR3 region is CAISDTGTRTDTQYF. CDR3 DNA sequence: TGTGCCATCAGTGACACCGGGACTCGCACAGATACGCAGTATTTT.

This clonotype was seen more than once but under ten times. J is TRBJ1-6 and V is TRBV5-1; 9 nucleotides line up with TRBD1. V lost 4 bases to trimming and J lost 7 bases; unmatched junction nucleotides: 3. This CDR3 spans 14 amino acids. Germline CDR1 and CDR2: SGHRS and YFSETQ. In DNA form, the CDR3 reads TGCGCCAGCAGCACAGGACAGGGGAATTCACCCCTCCACTTT. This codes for CASSTGQGNSPLHF.

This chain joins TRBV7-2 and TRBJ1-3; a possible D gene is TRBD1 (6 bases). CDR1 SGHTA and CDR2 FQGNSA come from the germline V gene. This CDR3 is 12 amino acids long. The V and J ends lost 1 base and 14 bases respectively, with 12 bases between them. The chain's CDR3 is CASSLDREVVYF. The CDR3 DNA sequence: TGTGCCAGCAGCTTAGACAGGGAAGTTGTATATTTT.

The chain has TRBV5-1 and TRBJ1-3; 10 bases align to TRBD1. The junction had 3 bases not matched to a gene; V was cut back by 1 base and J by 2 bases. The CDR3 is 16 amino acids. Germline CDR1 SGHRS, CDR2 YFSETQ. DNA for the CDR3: TGCGCCAGCAGCTTGCTAGGACAGGGGGCTGGAAACACCATATATTTT. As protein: CASSLLGQGAGNTIYF. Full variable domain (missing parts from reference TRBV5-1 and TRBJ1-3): KAGVTQTPRYLIKTRGQQVTLSCSPISGHRSVSWYQQTPGQGLQFLFEYFSETQRNKGNFPGRFSGRQFSNSRSEMNVSTLELGDSALYLCASSLLGQGAGNTIYFGEGSWLTVV.